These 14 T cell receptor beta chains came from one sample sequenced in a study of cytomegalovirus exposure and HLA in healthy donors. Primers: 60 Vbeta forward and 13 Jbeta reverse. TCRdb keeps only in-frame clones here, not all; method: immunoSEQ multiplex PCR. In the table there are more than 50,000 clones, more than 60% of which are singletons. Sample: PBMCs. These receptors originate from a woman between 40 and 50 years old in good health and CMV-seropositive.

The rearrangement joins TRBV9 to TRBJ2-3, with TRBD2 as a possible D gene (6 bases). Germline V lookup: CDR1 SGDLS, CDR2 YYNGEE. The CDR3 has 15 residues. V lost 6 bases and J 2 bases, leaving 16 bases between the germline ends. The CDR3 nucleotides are TGTGCCAGCAATCCCGGGACTTCACTCACAGATACGCAGTATTTT. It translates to CASNPGTSLTDTQYF.

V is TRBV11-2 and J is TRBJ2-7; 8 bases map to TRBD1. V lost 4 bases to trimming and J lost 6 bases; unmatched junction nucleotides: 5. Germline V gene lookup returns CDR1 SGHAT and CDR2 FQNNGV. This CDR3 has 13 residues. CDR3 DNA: TGTGCCAGCAGCTCAGGACAGGGTCTCGAGCAGTACTTC. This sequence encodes CASSSGQGLEQYF.

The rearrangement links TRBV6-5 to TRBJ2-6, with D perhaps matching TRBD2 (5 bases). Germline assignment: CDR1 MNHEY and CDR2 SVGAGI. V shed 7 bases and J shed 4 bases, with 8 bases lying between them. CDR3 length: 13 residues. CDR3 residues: CASKEAGANVLTF. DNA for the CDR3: TGTGCCAGCAAGGAGGCAGGGGCCAACGTCCTGACTTTC.

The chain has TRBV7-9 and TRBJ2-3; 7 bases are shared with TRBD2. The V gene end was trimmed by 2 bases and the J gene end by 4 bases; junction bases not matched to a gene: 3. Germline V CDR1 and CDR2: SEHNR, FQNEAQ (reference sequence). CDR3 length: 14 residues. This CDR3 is CASSLSGNADTQYF. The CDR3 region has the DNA TGTGCCAGCAGCTTAAGCGGGAACGCAGATACGCAGTATTTT.

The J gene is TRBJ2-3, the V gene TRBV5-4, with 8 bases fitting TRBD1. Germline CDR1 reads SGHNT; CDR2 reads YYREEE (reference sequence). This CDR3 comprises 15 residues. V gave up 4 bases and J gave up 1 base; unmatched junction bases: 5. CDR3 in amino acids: CASSRPGQGTDTQYF. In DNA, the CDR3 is TGTGCCAGCAGCAGACCGGGACAGGGCACAGATACGCAGTATTTT.

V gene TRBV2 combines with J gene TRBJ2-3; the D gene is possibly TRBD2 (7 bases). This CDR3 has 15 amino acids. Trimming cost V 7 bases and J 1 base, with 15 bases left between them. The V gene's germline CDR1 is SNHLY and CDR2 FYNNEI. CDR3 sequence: CASTRGGGGTDTQYF. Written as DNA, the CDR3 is TGTGCCAGCACACGGGGAGGGGGTGGCACAGATACGCAGTATTTT.

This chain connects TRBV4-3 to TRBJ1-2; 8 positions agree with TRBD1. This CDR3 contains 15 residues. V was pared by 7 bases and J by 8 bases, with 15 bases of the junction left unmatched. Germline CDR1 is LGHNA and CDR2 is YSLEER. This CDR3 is CASTTIQGALEGYTF. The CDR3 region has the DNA TGCGCCAGCACCACCATTCAGGGGGCGTTGGAAGGCTACACCTTC.

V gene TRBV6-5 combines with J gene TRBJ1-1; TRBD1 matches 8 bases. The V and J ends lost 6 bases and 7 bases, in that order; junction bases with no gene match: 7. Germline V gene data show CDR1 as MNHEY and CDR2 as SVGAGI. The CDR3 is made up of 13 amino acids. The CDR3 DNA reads TGTGCCAGCAGACCCCGACAGGGGAATGAAGCTTTCTTT. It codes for CASRPRQGNEAFF.

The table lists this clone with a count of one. For the CDR3, the DNA is TGTGCCAGCGGCCAAGGGGCTGCAAACAATGAGCAGTTCTTC. Encoded protein: CASGQGAANNEQFF. This sequence joins TRBV11-3 and TRBJ2-1, with a weak D call TRBD1 (5 bases). Trimming left V 8 bases short and J 5 bases short, with 16 bases between. CDR1 is SGHNT, CDR2 YENEEA, per germline. CDR3 length equals 14 residues.

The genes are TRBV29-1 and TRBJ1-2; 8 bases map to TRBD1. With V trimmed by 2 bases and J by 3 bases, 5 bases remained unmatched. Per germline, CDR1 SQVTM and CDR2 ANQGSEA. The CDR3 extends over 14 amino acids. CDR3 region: CSVERAGGDYGYTF. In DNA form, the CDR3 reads TGCAGCGTTGAAAGGGCAGGGGGCGACTATGGCTACACCTTC.

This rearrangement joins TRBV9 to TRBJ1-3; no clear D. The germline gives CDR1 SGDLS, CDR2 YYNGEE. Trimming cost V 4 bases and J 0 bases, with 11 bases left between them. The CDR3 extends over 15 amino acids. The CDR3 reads CASSTHLSSGNTIYF. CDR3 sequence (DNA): TGTGCCAGCAGCACTCACTTGAGCTCTGGAAACACCATATATTTT.

The CDR3 coding sequence is TGTGCCAGTAGGCTTGACACCGACGGGAGGAACACCATATATTTT. It is translated as CASRLDTDGRNTIYF. This chain links TRBV19 with TRBJ1-3; D ambiguous. V lost 6 bases and J lost 7, with 19 bases in between. Germline V lookup: CDR1 LNHDA, CDR2 SQIVND (reference sequence). The CDR3 has 15 residues.

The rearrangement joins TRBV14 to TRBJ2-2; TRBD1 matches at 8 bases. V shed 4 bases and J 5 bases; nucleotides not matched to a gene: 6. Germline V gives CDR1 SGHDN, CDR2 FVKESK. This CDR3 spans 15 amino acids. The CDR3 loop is CASSPGGAETGELFF. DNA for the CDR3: TGTGCCAGCAGCCCAGGGGGCGCGGAGACCGGGGAGCTGTTTTTT.

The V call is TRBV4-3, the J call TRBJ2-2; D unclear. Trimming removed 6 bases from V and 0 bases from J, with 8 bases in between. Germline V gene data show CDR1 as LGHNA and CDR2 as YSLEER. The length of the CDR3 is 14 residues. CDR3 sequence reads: CASRVDTNTGELFF. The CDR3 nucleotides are TGCGCCAGCAGGGTAGATACGAACACCGGGGAGCTGTTTTTT.